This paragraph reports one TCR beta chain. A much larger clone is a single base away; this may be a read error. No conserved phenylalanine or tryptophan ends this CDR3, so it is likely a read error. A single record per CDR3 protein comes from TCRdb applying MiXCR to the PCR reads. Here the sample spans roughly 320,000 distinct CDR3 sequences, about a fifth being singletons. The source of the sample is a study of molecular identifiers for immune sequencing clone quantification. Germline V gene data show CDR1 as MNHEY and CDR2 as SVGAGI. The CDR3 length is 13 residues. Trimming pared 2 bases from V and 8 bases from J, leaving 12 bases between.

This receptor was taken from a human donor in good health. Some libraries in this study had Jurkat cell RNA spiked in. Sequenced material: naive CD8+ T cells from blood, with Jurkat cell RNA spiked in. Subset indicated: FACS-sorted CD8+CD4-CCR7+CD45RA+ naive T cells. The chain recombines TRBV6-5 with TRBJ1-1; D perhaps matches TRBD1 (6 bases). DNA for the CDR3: TGTGCCAGCAGTTACCACAGGGTCGCGGAAGCTTTCCTT. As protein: CASSYHRVAEAFL.